These 15 T cell receptor beta chains were all obtained from the same sample, sequenced in a study of blood T cell repertoires in COVID-19. The assay was immunoSEQ multiplex PCR, and TCRdb's table has in-frame clones only and misses some. The table has about 110,000 clones, about 80% seen once. The sequenced sample was peripheral blood. The receptors were sampled from a woman aged 80 or over with acute or convalescent COVID-19.

The chain has TRBV5-4 and TRBJ2-1; 11 nucleotides agree with TRBD2. This CDR3 has 13 amino acids. CDR1 and CDR2 (germline): SGHNT, YYREEE (reference sequence). V was pared by 4 bases and J by 9 bases, with 3 bases of the junction left unmatched. The CDR3: CASSLAGGIEQFF. The CDR3 DNA reads TGTGCCAGCAGCCTAGCGGGAGGCATTGAGCAGTTCTTC.

This rearrangement joins TRBV11-3 to TRBJ2-1; tentatively, D is TRBD1 (6 bases). This CDR3 region has 15 residues. The ends were cut back, 5 bases at V and 6 bases at J, with 17 bases in the middle. Germline V gives CDR1 SGHNT, CDR2 YENEEA. This CDR3 is CASSIGTGLRNEQFF. CDR3 sequence (DNA): TGTGCCAGCAGCATCGGAACAGGGTTACGCAATGAGCAGTTCTTC.

This chain connects TRBV5-1 to TRBJ1-1; the D gene is possibly TRBD1 (6 bases). V was clipped by 3 bases and J by 1 base, with 25 bases between them. Germline values: CDR1 SGHRS, CDR2 YFSETQ. This CDR3 is 19 amino acids long. CDR3 protein: CASSSPHGGQRRANTEAFF. CDR3 coding DNA: TGCGCCAGCAGCTCGCCGCACGGCGGACAGAGACGAGCGAACACTGAAGCTTTCTTT.

The gene calls are TRBV21-1 and TRBJ2-1; no check of the table's D call, TRBD1, against the DNA was made. TRBV21-1 is classified as a pseudogene. The length of the CDR3 is 16 residues. CDR3 nucleotides: TGTGCCAGCAGCAAAGCGACAGGGTCCCTCAGCAATGAGCAGTTCTTC. It is translated as CASSKATGSLSNEQFF.

The chain couples TRBV10-2 to TRBJ1-5; D is uncertain. Looked up from germline, CDR1 is WSHSY and CDR2 is SAAADI. With 6 bases removed from V and 5 bases from J, the gap between germline ends came to 14 bases. CDR3 length equals 14 residues. As DNA, the CDR3 is TGCGCCAGCAGGGGTCCAGAGAGGGATCAGCCCCAGCATTTT. Its protein is CASRGPERDQPQHF.

The J gene is TRBJ1-1, the V gene TRBV24-1; tentatively, D is TRBD1 (5 bases). Trimming took 5 bases from V and 4 from J, leaving 7 bases between them. The CDR3 totals 12 residues. CDR1 is KGHDR and CDR2 is SFDVKD in the germline V gene. The CDR3 reads CATSVRATEAFF. The CDR3 region has the DNA TGTGCCACCAGTGTCAGGGCCACTGAAGCTTTCTTT.

This sequence joins TRBV29-1 and TRBJ2-5; 9 bases agree with TRBD2. The CDR3 has 14 residues. With 5 bases clipped from V and 5 bases from J, the junction kept 9 bases outside the gene matches. The germline V gene has CDR1 SQVTM and CDR2 ANQGSEA. Written as DNA, the CDR3 is TGCAGCGTTCGCCCCGGGACTAGCCTGGAGACCCAGTACTTC. Protein sequence: CSVRPGTSLETQYF.

This clone came up a few times. The V gene is TRBV15, the J gene TRBJ2-2; D perhaps matches TRBD1 (7 bases). This CDR3 region has 16 residues. Germline CDR1 is LNHNV and CDR2 is YYDKDF (reference sequence). Trimming took off 1 base at V and 7 bases at J, with 16 bases between the two ends. The CDR3, as DNA: TGTGCCACCAGCAGAGCCGAGGGGGCGGGGAACGGGGAGCTGTTTTTT. Amino acids: CATSRAEGAGNGELFF.

The chain has TRBV19 and TRBJ2-1; a weak D match, TRBD2 (5 bases). The CDR3 is 13 residues long. Per germline, CDR1 LNHDA and CDR2 SQIVND (reference sequence). The V gene lost 5 bases and the J gene lost 3 bases, with 8 bases spanning the gap. The CDR3 DNA is TGTGCCAGTAGTCCCCGGGGCTACAATGAGCAGTTCTTC. Amino acids: CASSPRGYNEQFF.

This chain links TRBV5-5 with TRBJ1-3; D perhaps matches TRBD1 (6 bases). The CDR3 covers 15 residues. Trimming cost V 4 bases and J 0 bases, with 11 bases left between them. The germline V gene encodes CDR1 SGHKS and CDR2 YYEKEE (reference sequence). The CDR3 sequence is CASSLTGNSGNTIYF. For the CDR3, the DNA is TGTGCCAGCAGCCTTACAGGGAACTCTGGAAACACCATATATTTT. Full variable domain (rest looked up from reference TRBV5-5 and TRBJ1-3): DAGVTQSPTHLIKTRGQQVTLRCSPISGHKSVSWYQQVLGQGPQFIFQYYEKEERGRGNFPDRFSARQFPNYSSELNVNALLLGDSALYLCASSLTGNSGNTIYFGEGSWLTVV.

The CDR3 bases are TGTGCCTGGAGCCTCATAGGACTAGCGGGGGGATACAATGAGCAGTTCTTC. It is translated as CAWSLIGLAGGYNEQFF. V is TRBV30 and J is TRBJ2-1, with TRBD2 matching 14 bases. The CDR3 consists of 17 residues. Germline V lookup: CDR1 GTSNPN, CDR2 SVGIG (reference sequence). Germline trimming cut 3 bases from V and 4 bases from J; bases unmatched to any gene: 8. The whole variable domain, remainder taken from reference TRBV30 and TRBJ2-1, is SQTIHQWPATLVQPVGSPLSLECTVEGTSNPNLYWYRQAAGRGLQLLFYSVGIGQISSEVPQNLSASRPQDRQFILSSKKLLLSDSGFYLCAWSLIGLAGGYNEQFFGPGTRLTVL.

V is TRBV6-4 and J is TRBJ1-1; possible D gene TRBD1, 6 bases. V shed 6 bases and J shed 1 base, with 12 bases lying between them. The CDR3 runs to 14 residues. The germline V gene encodes CDR1 MRHNA and CDR2 SNTAGT. The CDR3 loop is CASSGQLPNTEAFF. CDR3 bases: TGTGCCAGCAGCGGACAGCTCCCGAACACTGAAGCTTTCTTT.

This chain joins TRBV3-1 (or the pseudogene TRBV3-2) and TRBJ1-4; no clear D gene. This CDR3 comprises 15 residues. V was shortened by 2 bases and J by 2 bases, with 9 bases between the two germline ends. Germline values: CDR1 LGHDT, CDR2 YNNKEL (reference sequence). The CDR3 protein is CASSQTVVTNEKLFF. In DNA form, the CDR3 reads TGTGCCAGCAGCCAAACGGTCGTCACTAATGAAAAACTGTTTTTT.

J is TRBJ1-1 and V is TRBV12-3 or TRBV12-4, with TRBD1 as a possible D gene (6 bases). With 8 bases removed from V and 3 bases from J, the gap between germline ends came to 10 bases. CDR3 size: 12 residues. The CDR3 reads CASGGGHTEAFF. The CDR3 coding sequence is TGTGCCAGCGGGGGGGGGCACACTGAAGCTTTCTTT.

CDR3 in DNA: TGCAGTGCTAGTGGGCTAGCGGGAGACAAAGAGACCCAGTACTTC. Its protein is CSASGLAGDKETQYF. This chain joins TRBV20-1 and TRBJ2-5; 10 bases match TRBD2. Germline values: CDR1 DFQATT, CDR2 SNEGSKA (reference sequence). J was trimmed by 3 bases and V by 3 bases; bases with no gene match: 7. The CDR3 has 15 residues.